This TCR beta chain is from a study of OX40 agonist ivuxolimab in advanced cancers. Study details: Across the patients, intravenous ivuxolimab was delivered every 2 weeks at 0.01 to 10 mg/kg.

About this clone: The antigen is undetermined.

Study findings and constraints: Mean expanded clone counts were higher in CD8+ than CD4+ T cells. CD4+ and CD8+ blood T cells expanded clonally by week 6 at 0.1 to 3.0 mg/kg.

Using immunoSEQ multiplex PCR, the repertoire was profiled, and TCRdb retains in-frame clones only, with some absent. This sample has over 40,000 clones; about 88% occur once, and the top ten carry about 1.6%. This TCR was recovered from an adult with an advanced solid tumor such as melanoma, head and neck, liver or kidney cancer. The sequencing here drew on CD4+ or CD8+ T cells sorted from blood, taken in a trial of the OX40 agonist ivuxolimab.

DNA of the CDR3: TGTGCCAGCAGCCCCGGGCTAGCGGAGATCACAGATACGCAGTATTTT. Protein product: CASSPGLAEITDTQYF. This sequence joins TRBV9 and TRBJ2-3; 7 nucleotides align to TRBD2. The V segment lost 4 bases and the J segment 2 bases; nucleotides outside the gene matches: 10. The V gene's germline CDR1 is SGDLS and CDR2 YYNGEE. CDR3 length: 16 amino acids.